This T cell receptor beta chain was observed in a study of T cells in pancreatic ductal adenocarcinoma. Broader study findings: Tumor samples had fewer productive templates and 6.5 to 10-fold fewer unique clonotypes than blood. Tumor-versus-blood clonality comparisons may be biased toward lower tumor diversity.

On this clone: Its antigen is unidentified.

Germline V CDR1 and CDR2: SGHTA, FQGTGA. J gave up 4 bases and V 4 bases, and 12 bases lay outside the gene matches. This CDR3 has 17 amino acids. Measured with immunoSEQ multiplex PCR; TCRdb has only the in-frame clones, and not every one. Among 100,000 or so clones, around 96% were seen once, and the ten largest hold roughly 3.1%. Selected pancreatic ductal adenocarcinoma patients had undergone surgery without neoadjuvant therapy. Source material: PBMCs. This receptor was taken from a human donor with pancreatic ductal adenocarcinoma. This chain uses TRBV7-3 with TRBJ2-1; TRBD2 matches at 8 bases. In DNA form, the CDR3 reads TGTGCCAGCAGCTCATCGGGGGGGAGTAATTTTTACAATGAGCAGTTCTTC. Translating it yields CASSSSGGSNFYNEQFF.